This is a list of T cell receptor beta chains from one sample in a study of beta chain features in type 1 diabetes. Libraries were prepared by immunoSEQ multiplex PCR; TCRdb keeps only in-frame clonotypes and omits some of them. The sample holds 500,000 to 850,000 clones, about an eighth seen once. The sequenced sample was naive CD4+ T cells from blood. All receptors derive from a man aged 18 to 30 with type 1 diabetes. Both conserved end residues are part of each CDR3. A D gene is named only where the DNA matches it firmly. Only some rows state a clone size, as once, few, many or a class for expanded clones.

d_call: -
clone_size: -
v_call: TRBV5-1
j_call: TRBJ2-2
cdr3_nt: TGCGCCAGCCACCCTGGCAGCCGCACCGGGGAGCTGTTTTTT
cdr3_aa: CASHPGSRTGELFF

d_call: TRBD1
clone_size: few
v_call: TRBV6-6
j_call: TRBJ2-5
cdr3_nt: TGTGCCAGCAGGGAGACAGGGAAAGAGACCCAGTACTTC
cdr3_aa: CASRETGKETQYF

d_call: -
clone_size: few
v_call: TRBV7-2
j_call: TRBJ2-3
cdr3_nt: TGTGCCAGCGACGGGCGGCGCACAGATACGCAGTATTTT
cdr3_aa: CASDGRRTDTQYF

d_call: -
clone_size: few
v_call: TRBV5-1
j_call: TRBJ2-2
cdr3_nt: TGCGCCAGCACCGAAGCCGGGGAGCTGTTTTTT
cdr3_aa: CASTEAGELFF

d_call: TRBD2
clone_size: -
v_call: TRBV10-3
j_call: TRBJ2-7
cdr3_nt: TGTGCCATCAGGGGAAGACTAGCGGATAGCTCCTACGAGCAGTACTTC
cdr3_aa: CAIRGRLADSSYEQYF

d_call: -
clone_size: -
v_call: TRBV11-3
j_call: TRBJ2-1
cdr3_nt: TGTGCCAGCAGCTTAGGGCGGTGGGATGAGCAGTTCTTC
cdr3_aa: CASSLGRWDEQFF

d_call: -
clone_size: -
v_call: TRBV10-3
j_call: TRBJ2-5
cdr3_nt: TGTGCCATCAGGGAGCAAGAGACCCAGTACTTC
cdr3_aa: CAIREQETQYF

d_call: -
clone_size: -
v_call: TRBV29-1
j_call: TRBJ2-3
cdr3_nt: TGCAGCGTATCTAGGGTAGATACGCAGTATTTT
cdr3_aa: CSVSRVDTQYF

d_call: TRBD1
clone_size: few
v_call: TRBV25-1
j_call: TRBJ1-2
cdr3_nt: TGTGCCAGCAGTGACTTGGGGACAGGGGGCTATGGCTACACCTTC
cdr3_aa: CASSDLGTGGYGYTF

d_call: -
clone_size: -
v_call: TRBV14
j_call: TRBJ2-7
cdr3_nt: TGTGCCAGCAGCCCTTATTCGACGGCCGGCGAGGTGCAGTACTTC
cdr3_aa: CASSPYSTAGEVQYF

d_call: -
clone_size: few
v_call: TRBV7-2
j_call: TRBJ2-3
cdr3_nt: TGTGCCAGTCGACTAGTGGCAGATACGCAGTATTTT
cdr3_aa: CASRLVADTQYF

d_call: -
clone_size: -
v_call: TRBV19
j_call: TRBJ2-1
cdr3_nt: TGTGCCAGTAGTATGGTAAACTCCTACAATGAGCAGTTCTTC
cdr3_aa: CASSMVNSYNEQFF

d_call: TRBD1
clone_size: -
v_call: TRBV5-6
j_call: TRBJ1-5
cdr3_nt: TGTGCCAGCAGCAGCGGACAGGCCAATCAGCCCCAGCATTTT
cdr3_aa: CASSSGQANQPQHF

d_call: -
clone_size: -
v_call: TRBV10-1
j_call: TRBJ2-1
cdr3_nt: TGCGCCAGCAGTGAGTTGTTGGGACGGGGGAGCAATGAGCAGTTCTTC
cdr3_aa: CASSELLGRGSNEQFF

d_call: -
clone_size: -
v_call: TRBV5-4
j_call: TRBJ2-3
cdr3_nt: TGTGCCAGCCACGACTTCGCAGATACGCAGTATTTT
cdr3_aa: CASHDFADTQYF

d_call: -
clone_size: -
v_call: TRBV25-1
j_call: TRBJ1-2
cdr3_nt: TGTGCCAGCAGTGGGCGATCCGGGACGGAAGTTTATGGCTACACCTTC
cdr3_aa: CASSGRSGTEVYGYTF

d_call: -
clone_size: -
v_call: TRBV29-1
j_call: TRBJ2-3
cdr3_nt: TGCAGCGCCGAGACAGGGGGAGCGGGAGCCTCCCCAGATACGCAGTATTTT
cdr3_aa: CSAETGGAGASPDTQYF

d_call: -
clone_size: few
v_call: TRBV27
j_call: TRBJ1-3
cdr3_nt: TGTGCCAGCAGTTTACAGGATGGAAACACCATATATTTT
cdr3_aa: CASSLQDGNTIYF

d_call: TRBD1
clone_size: -
v_call: TRBV6-5
j_call: TRBJ1-2
cdr3_nt: TGTGCCAGCAGCCCGACAGGGTTGTCAGGCTATGGCTACACCTTC
cdr3_aa: CASSPTGLSGYGYTF

d_call: -
clone_size: -
v_call: TRBV20-1
j_call: TRBJ2-1
cdr3_nt: TGCAGTGCACGCTATGGTGAGCAGTTCTTC
cdr3_aa: CSARYGEQFF

d_call: TRBD2
clone_size: -
v_call: TRBV10-3
j_call: TRBJ2-3
cdr3_nt: TGTGCCATCAGTTTAGCGGGCGGCACAGATACGCAGTATTTT
cdr3_aa: CAISLAGGTDTQYF

d_call: -
clone_size: -
v_call: TRBV20-1
j_call: TRBJ1-1
cdr3_nt: TGCAGTCCGGGGGGAGGGACTGAAGCTTTCTTT
cdr3_aa: CSPGGGTEAFF